A selection of T cell receptor beta chains follows, all from one sample in a study of lymphopenia after photon versus proton radiotherapy. Produced via immunoSEQ multiplex PCR; TCRdb's table is partial and in-frame only. The sample lists about 160,000 clones, approximately 90% occurring once. The sample here was peripheral blood, taken from a patient treated with photon-based radiotherapy. Receptors originate from a man aged 50 or older with gastric cancer. CDR3s include the opening cysteine and the closing phenylalanine or tryptophan. The order of the fields is J gene, V gene, CDR3 protein.

J gene: TRBJ1-1; V gene: TRBV5-5; CDR3 protein: CASSPGLGQGYTEAFF
J gene: TRBJ1-1; V gene: TRBV19; CDR3 protein: CASSRQGGMNTEAFF
J gene: TRBJ1-1; V gene: TRBV27; CDR3 protein: CASATLLSDTEAFF
J gene: TRBJ1-2; V gene: TRBV14; CDR3 protein: CASSQTGTGNYGYTF
J gene: TRBJ2-7; V gene: TRBV27; CDR3 protein: CASSKRGDSYEQYF
J gene: TRBJ2-7; V gene: TRBV10-3; CDR3 protein: CAISEAGGTYEQYF
J gene: TRBJ2-1; V gene: TRBV18; CDR3 protein: CASSSRLAGNYNEQFF
J gene: TRBJ1-1; V gene: TRBV27; CDR3 protein: CASSYDPIRGSTEAFF
J gene: TRBJ2-1; V gene: TRBV7-8; CDR3 protein: CASSSEGLGNNEQFF
J gene: TRBJ1-5; V gene: TRBV27; CDR3 protein: CASRDGTAVYSNQPQHF
J gene: TRBJ1-2; V gene: TRBV18; CDR3 protein: CASSRTGGNHYGYTF
J gene: TRBJ2-1; V gene: TRBV7-9; CDR3 protein: CASSPGTGRRDYNEQFF
J gene: TRBJ2-3; V gene: TRBV5-4; CDR3 protein: CASSIKAGLGDTQYF
J gene: TRBJ2-5; V gene: TRBV13; CDR3 protein: CASSYGLAGSVETQYF
J gene: TRBJ1-5; V gene: TRBV6-1; CDR3 protein: CASSKGQGGNQPQHF
J gene: TRBJ2-3; V gene: TRBV5-1; CDR3 protein: CASSLGAPDTQYF
J gene: TRBJ1-4; V gene: TRBV25-1; CDR3 protein: CASSAHSTTNEKLFF
J gene: TRBJ2-5; V gene: TRBV5-6; CDR3 protein: CASSLAVGVVETQYF
J gene: TRBJ2-7; V gene: TRBV19; CDR3 protein: CASSIGWGPSYEQYF
J gene: TRBJ2-5; V gene: TRBV7-9; CDR3 protein: CASSSGTRQETQYF
J gene: TRBJ2-1; V gene: TRBV4-1; CDR3 protein: CASSRPGTSGGQFF
J gene: TRBJ2-7; V gene: TRBV6-6; CDR3 protein: CASSYNSYEQYF
J gene: TRBJ2-2; V gene: TRBV7-2; CDR3 protein: CASSPSGRAVTGELFF
J gene: TRBJ2-3; V gene: TRBV4-2; CDR3 protein: CASSQDGRQGTYF
J gene: TRBJ2-1; V gene: TRBV6-5; CDR3 protein: CASSYSASYNEQFF
J gene: TRBJ2-7; V gene: TRBV5-5; CDR3 protein: CASSLGDRASYEQYF
J gene: TRBJ2-6; V gene: TRBV7-8; CDR3 protein: CASRRDIYSGANVLTF
J gene: TRBJ2-3; V gene: TRBV5-6; CDR3 protein: CASSRGGRGRVSDTQYF
J gene: TRBJ2-2; V gene: TRBV4-2; CDR3 protein: CASSQATSGRFVGELFF
J gene: TRBJ2-3; V gene: TRBV5-5; CDR3 protein: CASSPLGAGGEDTQYF
J gene: TRBJ1-1; V gene: TRBV5-1; CDR3 protein: CASSLASGGQNTEAFF
J gene: TRBJ2-4; V gene: TRBV19; CDR3 protein: CASRDSPKNIQYF
J gene: TRBJ2-7; V gene: TRBV6-5; CDR3 protein: CASSNSYEQYF
J gene: TRBJ2-2; V gene: TRBV6-4; CDR3 protein: CASSDPPSGELFF
J gene: TRBJ2-1; V gene: TRBV11-2; CDR3 protein: CASSSRTGEAYNEQFF
J gene: TRBJ2-7; V gene: TRBV7-2; CDR3 protein: CASSPGLVGEQYF
J gene: TRBJ2-5; V gene: TRBV9; CDR3 protein: CASSPPGVWETQYF
J gene: TRBJ1-1; V gene: TRBV7-3; CDR3 protein: CASSLEGWHTEAFF
J gene: TRBJ1-1; V gene: TRBV6-6; CDR3 protein: CATTLGMNTEAFF
J gene: TRBJ1-1; V gene: TRBV11-2; CDR3 protein: CASSLVGGNTEAFF
J gene: TRBJ1-1; V gene: TRBV6-1; CDR3 protein: CASSEGATTEAFF
J gene: TRBJ1-4; V gene: TRBV7-2; CDR3 protein: CASSPSGQSNEKLFF
J gene: TRBJ1-2; V gene: TRBV5-6; CDR3 protein: CASTRRSRGYTF
J gene: TRBJ2-7; V gene: TRBV6-5; CDR3 protein: CASSDRDRTYEQYF